This T cell receptor (beta chain) is from a study of cytotoxic CD8 clonotypes in ibrutinib-treated CLL (dated by TCRdb to the early 2020s). Notes on the research overall: The cohort had about a dozen relapsed/refractory and approximately 15 treatment-naive patients; 17 were IGHV unmutated. Cryopreserved peripheral blood mononuclear cells were obtained before treatment, at response, and at either sustained remission or disease progression. Longitudinal samples were obtainable from about 30% of the roughly 86 participants in the trial. An average of around 250,000 productive templates and about 100,000 productive rearrangements was obtained per sample. The response samples were drawn at a median of 12 months into treatment, with a range of about 6 to 40 months. Responses were partial in some 24 patients and complete in 2; after median around 68 months follow-up, some 15 stayed in remission and roughly twelve progressed. Overall study results and their limits: Clonality increased at ibrutinib response, stayed stable in sustained remission, and fell back toward baseline at progression. Baseline clonality was found to be higher than that of age-matched healthy donors and was strongly correlated with circulating CD8+ T-cell counts. Sustained-remission and progressing patients did not have matched sampling times, and lymph node repertoires were not examined. Public clonotypes were rare and either shrank or stayed stable during treatment, and the rise in clonality at ibrutinib response reflected expansion of private clonotypes.

Regarding this clone: Its binding antigen is unknown. No quality values exist for individual bases; no much larger clone is one base distant.

Roughly 2.2 micrograms of genomic DNA were extracted from cryopreserved PBMCs for TCR beta library preparation. High-throughput TCR beta sequencing was performed on longitudinal blood samples from CLL patients receiving ibrutinib monotherapy. The patients took part in an open-label, single-center phase 2 trial of ibrutinib monotherapy. The CDR3 contains 12 residues, cysteine and phenylalanine counted. The retained sequence is limited to the CDR3, 36 bases, with the frame set at the first base. From the germline V gene, CDR1 is SGHTA and CDR2 is FQGNSA. The goal of deep resolution MiSeq sequencing was a depth between 1 in 1 million and 1 in 200,000 T cells, and coverage averaged 10x per clonotype. The immunoSEQ hsTCRB Kit was used to generate TCR beta libraries. The source study handled its data this way. ImmunoSEQ Data Assistant and ImmunoSEQ Analyzer were used for data analysis, and V, D and J genes were assigned according to IMGT definitions. Clonality, which ranges from 0 to 1, was calculated as one minus the normalized Shannon entropy of productive rearrangement frequencies. Only overrepresented clonotypes making up at least 0.05% of each patient's repertoire were included in the public clonotype analysis. Repertoires from thirteen age-matched healthy donors in immuneACCESS were used as clonality controls. TCRdb mirrors the immuneACCESS table, restricted to in-frame sequences. Some clones are absent from its copies; in checked studies, under half trace to an unresolved V gene, and the reason for the others is unknown. The DNA gave D and trimming, while V, J and clone size come from that table. The table for this sample lists several thousand clones; around 79% of them were counted only once. The ten largest make up approximately 5.2% of the sample.

This clonotype was sampled from a human donor with chronic lymphocytic leukemia. Sequencing used PBMCs, obtained before ibrutinib treatment. The chain links TRBV7-2 with TRBJ2-7; the D segment is perhaps TRBD1 or TRBD2, each sharing 5 matched bases. The encoded CDR3 is CGGGRKTYEQYF. At the DNA level, the sequence is TGTGGTGGGGGACGGAAAACCTACGAGCAGTACTTC.